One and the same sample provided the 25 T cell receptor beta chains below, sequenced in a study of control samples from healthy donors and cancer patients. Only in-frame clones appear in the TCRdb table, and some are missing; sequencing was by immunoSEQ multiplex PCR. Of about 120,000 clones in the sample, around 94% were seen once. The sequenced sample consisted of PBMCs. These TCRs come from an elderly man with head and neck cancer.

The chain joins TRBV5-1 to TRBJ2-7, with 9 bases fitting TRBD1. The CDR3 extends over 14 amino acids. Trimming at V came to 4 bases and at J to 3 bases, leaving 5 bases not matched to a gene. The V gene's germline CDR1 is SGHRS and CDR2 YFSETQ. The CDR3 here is CASSQGTGNYEQYF. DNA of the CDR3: TGCGCCAGCAGCCAGGGGACAGGGAACTACGAGCAGTACTTC.

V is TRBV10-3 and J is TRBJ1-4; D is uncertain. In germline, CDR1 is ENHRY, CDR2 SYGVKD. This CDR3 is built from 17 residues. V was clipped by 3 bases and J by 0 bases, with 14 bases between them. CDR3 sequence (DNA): TGTGCCATCAGTGAATTTGGGAGCCATGCAACTAATGAAAAACTGTTTTTT. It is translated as CAISEFGSHATNEKLFF.

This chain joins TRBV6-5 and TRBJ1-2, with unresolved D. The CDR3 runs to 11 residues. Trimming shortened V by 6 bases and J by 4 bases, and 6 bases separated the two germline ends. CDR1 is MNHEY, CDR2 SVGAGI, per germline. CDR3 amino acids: CASSSAYGYTF. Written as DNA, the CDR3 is TGTGCCAGCAGCTCCGCCTATGGCTACACCTTC.

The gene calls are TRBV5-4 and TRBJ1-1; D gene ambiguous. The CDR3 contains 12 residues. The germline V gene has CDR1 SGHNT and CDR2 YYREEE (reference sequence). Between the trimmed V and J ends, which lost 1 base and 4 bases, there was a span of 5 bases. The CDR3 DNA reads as TGTGCCAGCAGCTTGCCGAGCACTGAAGCTTTCTTT. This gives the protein CASSLPSTEAFF.

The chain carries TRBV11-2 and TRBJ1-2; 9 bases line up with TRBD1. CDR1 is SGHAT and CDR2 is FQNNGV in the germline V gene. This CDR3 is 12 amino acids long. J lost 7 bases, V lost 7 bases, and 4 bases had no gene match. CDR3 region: CASTQGAAGYTF. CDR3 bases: TGTGCCAGCACACAGGGGGCTGCTGGCTACACCTTC.

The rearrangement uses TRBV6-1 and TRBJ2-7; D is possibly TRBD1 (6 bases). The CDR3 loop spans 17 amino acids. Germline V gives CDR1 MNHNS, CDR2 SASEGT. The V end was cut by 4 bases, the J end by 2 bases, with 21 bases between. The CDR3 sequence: CASSVITGNTYPYEQYF. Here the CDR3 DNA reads TGTGCCAGCAGTGTCATAACAGGGAATACGTACCCCTACGAGCAGTACTTC.

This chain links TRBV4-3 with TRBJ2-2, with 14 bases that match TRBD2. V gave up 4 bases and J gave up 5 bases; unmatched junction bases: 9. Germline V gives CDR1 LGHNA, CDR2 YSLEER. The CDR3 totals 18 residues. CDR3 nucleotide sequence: TGCGCCAGCAGCCGACTAGCGGGAGGGCCGCCCGGGACCGGGGAGCTGTTTTTT. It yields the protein CASSRLAGGPPGTGELFF.

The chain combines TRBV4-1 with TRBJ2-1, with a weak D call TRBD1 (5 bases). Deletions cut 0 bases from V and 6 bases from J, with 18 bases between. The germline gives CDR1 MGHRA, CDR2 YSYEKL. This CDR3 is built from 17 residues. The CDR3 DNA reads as TGCGCCAGCAGCCAAGAGGGGCAGGGCTCCTACGGCAATGAGCAGTTCTTC. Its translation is CASSQEGQGSYGNEQFF.

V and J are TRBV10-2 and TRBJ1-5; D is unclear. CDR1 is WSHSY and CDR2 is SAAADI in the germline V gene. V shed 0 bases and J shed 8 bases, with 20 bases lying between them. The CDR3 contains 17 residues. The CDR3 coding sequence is TGCGCCAGCAGTGAGTCGTCTGACATGGTGCTCGGGAAGCCCCAGCATTTT. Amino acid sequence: CASSESSDMVLGKPQHF.

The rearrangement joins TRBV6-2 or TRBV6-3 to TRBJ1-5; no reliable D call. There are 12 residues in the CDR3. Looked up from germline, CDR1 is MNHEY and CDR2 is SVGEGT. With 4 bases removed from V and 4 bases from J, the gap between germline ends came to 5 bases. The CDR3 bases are TGTGCCAGCAGTTTACGGAATCAGCCCCAGCATTTT. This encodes CASSLRNQPQHF.

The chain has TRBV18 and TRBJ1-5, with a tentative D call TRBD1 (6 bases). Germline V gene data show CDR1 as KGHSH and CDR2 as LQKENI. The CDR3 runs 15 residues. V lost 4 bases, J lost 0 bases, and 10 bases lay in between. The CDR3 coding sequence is TGTGCCAGCTCACTCTTGACAGGTAGCAATCAGCCCCAGCATTTT. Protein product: CASSLLTGSNQPQHF.

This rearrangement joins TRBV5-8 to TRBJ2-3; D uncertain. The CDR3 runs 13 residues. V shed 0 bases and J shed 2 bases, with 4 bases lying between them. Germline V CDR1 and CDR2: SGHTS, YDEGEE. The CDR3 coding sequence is TGTGCCAGCAGCTTGGGGTTCACAGATACGCAGTATTTT. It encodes CASSLGFTDTQYF.

CDR3: CASSYSGTGRIQEQYF. Written as DNA, the CDR3 is TGTGCCAGCAGCTACTCCGGGACAGGGAGAATTCAGGAGCAGTACTTC. This chain uses TRBV7-9 with TRBJ2-7; 9 bases align to TRBD1. The V gene end was trimmed by 4 bases and the J gene end by 7 bases; junction bases not matched to a gene: 14. The CDR3 runs 16 residues. Per germline, CDR1 SEHNR and CDR2 FQNEAQ (reference sequence).

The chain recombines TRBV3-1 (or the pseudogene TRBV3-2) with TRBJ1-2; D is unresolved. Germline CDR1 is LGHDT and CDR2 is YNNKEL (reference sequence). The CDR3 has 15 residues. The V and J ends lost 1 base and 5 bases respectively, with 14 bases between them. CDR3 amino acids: CASSQAASVGYGYTF. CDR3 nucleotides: TGTGCCAGCAGCCAAGCGGCCTCAGTGGGTTATGGCTACACCTTC.

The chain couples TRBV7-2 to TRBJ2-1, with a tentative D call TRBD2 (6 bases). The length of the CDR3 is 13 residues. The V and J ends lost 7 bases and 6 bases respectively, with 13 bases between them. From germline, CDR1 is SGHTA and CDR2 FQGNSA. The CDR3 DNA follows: TGTGCCAGCACTCTCTCGGGACTCAATGAGCAGTTCTTC. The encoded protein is CASTLSGLNEQFF. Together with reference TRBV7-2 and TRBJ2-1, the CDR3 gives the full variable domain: GAGVSQSPSNKVTEKGKDVELRCDPISGHTALYWYRQSLGQGLEFLIYFQGNSAPDKSGLPSDRFSAERTGGSVSTLTIQRTQQEDSAVYLCASTLSGLNEQFFGPGTRLTVL.

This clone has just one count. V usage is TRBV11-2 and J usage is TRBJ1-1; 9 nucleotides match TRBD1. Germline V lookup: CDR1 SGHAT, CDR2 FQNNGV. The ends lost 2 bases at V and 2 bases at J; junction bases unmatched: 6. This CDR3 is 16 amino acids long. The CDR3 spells CASSLWTGEGNTEAFF. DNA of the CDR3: TGTGCCAGCAGCTTATGGACAGGGGAGGGCAACACTGAAGCTTTCTTT.

The CDR3 here is CASSLEGDTGELFF. The CDR3, as DNA: TGCGCCAGCAGCTTGGAAGGGGACACCGGGGAGCTGTTTTTT. V gene TRBV5-1 combines with J gene TRBJ2-2; TRBD1 is a possible D gene (5 bases). CDR3 length equals 14 residues. V lost 0 bases, J lost 3 bases, and 6 bases lay in between. Per germline, CDR1 SGHRS and CDR2 YFSETQ.

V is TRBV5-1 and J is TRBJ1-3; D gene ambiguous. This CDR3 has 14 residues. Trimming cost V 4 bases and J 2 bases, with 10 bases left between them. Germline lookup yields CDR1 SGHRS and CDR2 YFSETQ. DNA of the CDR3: TGCGCCAGCAGCCCTAGCGGGGCTGGAAACACCATATATTTT. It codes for CASSPSGAGNTIYF.

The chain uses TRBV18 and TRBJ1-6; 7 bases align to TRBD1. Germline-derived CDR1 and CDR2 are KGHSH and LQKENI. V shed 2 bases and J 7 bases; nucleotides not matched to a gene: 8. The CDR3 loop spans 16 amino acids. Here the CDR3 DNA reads TGTGCCAGCTCACCAAGAGGAGGGGGCGCGAATTCACCCCTCCACTTT. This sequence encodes CASSPRGGGANSPLHF.

The CDR3 DNA sequence: TGTGCCAGCAGTTACTTTCTGGTAGAACATGGCTACACCTTC. Protein sequence: CASSYFLVEHGYTF. The chain links TRBV6-6 to TRBJ1-2; unclear D gene. The V end was cut by 1 base, the J end by 6 bases, with 12 bases between. The CDR3 loop spans 14 amino acids. Germline V gene sequence: CDR1 MNHNY, CDR2 SVGAGI (reference sequence).

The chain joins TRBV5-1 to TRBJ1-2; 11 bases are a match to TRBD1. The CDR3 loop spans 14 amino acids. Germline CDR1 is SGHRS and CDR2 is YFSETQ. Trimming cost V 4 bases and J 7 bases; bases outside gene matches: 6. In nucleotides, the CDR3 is TGCGCCAGCAGCGAAGGACAGGGGGCGAGTGGCTACACCTTC. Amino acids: CASSEGQGASGYTF. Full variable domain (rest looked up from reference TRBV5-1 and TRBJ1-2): KAGVTQTPRYLIKTRGQQVTLSCSPISGHRSVSWYQQTPGQGLQFLFEYFSETQRNKGNFPGRFSGRQFSNSRSEMNVSTLELGDSALYLCASSEGQGASGYTFGSGTRLTVV.

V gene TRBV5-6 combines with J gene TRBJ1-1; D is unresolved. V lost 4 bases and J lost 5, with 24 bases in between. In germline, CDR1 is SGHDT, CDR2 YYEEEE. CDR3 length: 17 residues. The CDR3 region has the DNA TGTGCCAGCAGCCTTCGGCTGTGGAGGGCTCCCTGGACTGAAGCTTTCTTT. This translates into CASSLRLWRAPWTEAFF.

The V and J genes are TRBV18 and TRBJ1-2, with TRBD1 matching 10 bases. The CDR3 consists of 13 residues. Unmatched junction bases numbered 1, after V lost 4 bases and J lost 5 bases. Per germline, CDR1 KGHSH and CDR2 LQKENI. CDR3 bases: TGTGCCAGCTCACTGGACAGGGGGTATGGCTACACCTTC. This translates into CASSLDRGYGYTF. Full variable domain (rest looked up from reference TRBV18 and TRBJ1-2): NAGVMQNPRHLVRRRGQEARLRCSPMKGHSHVYWYRQLPEEGLKFMVYLQKENIIDESGMPKERFSAEFPKEGPSILRIQQVVRGDSAAYFCASSLDRGYGYTFGSGTRLTVV.

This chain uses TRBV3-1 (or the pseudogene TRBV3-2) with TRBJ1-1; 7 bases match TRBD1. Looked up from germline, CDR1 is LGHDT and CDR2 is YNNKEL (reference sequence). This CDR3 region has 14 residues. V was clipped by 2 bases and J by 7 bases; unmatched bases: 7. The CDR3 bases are TGTGCCAGCAGCCAAAACAGGGGTGTTGGTGAAGCTTTCTTT. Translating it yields CASSQNRGVGEAFF.

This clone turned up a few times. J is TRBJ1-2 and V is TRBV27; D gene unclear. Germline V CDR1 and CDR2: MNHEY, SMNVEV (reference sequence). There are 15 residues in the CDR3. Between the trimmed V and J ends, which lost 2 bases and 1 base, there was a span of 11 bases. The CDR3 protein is CASSLGLGFNYGYTF. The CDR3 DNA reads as TGTGCCAGCAGTTTAGGGTTGGGTTTTAACTATGGCTACACCTTC.